The clone carrying this TCR beta chain was seen a few times. Its antigen is not known. The sample belongs to a study of T cell responses to AZD1222 COVID-19 vaccine. Study-wide points: Increased Spike-specific TCR breadth and depth were observed after two AZD1222 doses.

Profiling relied on immunoSEQ multiplex PCR, and the TCRdb table lists in-frame clones only, not all of them. Here the sample spans about 99,000 clones, roughly 89% being singletons. Germline CDR1 reads LGHNA; CDR2 reads YSLEER. The CDR3 has 12 amino acids. Trimming pared 1 base from V and 10 bases from J, leaving 10 bases between. The J gene is TRBJ1-2, the V gene TRBV4-3, with D possibly TRBD1 on 5 matching bases. The sample was peripheral blood, taken on day 0 of AZD1222 vaccination. The source is an adult in good health. The CDR3 region is CASSQGGVAYTF. The CDR3 nucleotides are TGCGCCAGCAGCCAAGGGGGGGTTGCCTACACCTTC.